These T cell receptor beta chains were read from a single sample in a study of identical twins. TCRdb re-derived calls from the 5' RACE reads in MiXCR, one entry per CDR3 protein. The sample has 450,000 or so distinct CDR3 sequences, 13% to 15% seen once. The same data also went into a second study, on yellow fever vaccine responses in identical twins.

What was sequenced was CD4+ T cells sorted from blood. The receptors stem from a woman between 18 and 29 years old in good health. CDR3s leave out the opening cysteine and the closing phenylalanine or tryptophan. A D gene is named only where the DNA matches it firmly.

j_call: TRBJ2-1; d_call: -; v_call: TRBV9; cdr3_aa: ASSGQGLSYNEQF
j_call: TRBJ2-7; d_call: TRBD2; v_call: TRBV27; cdr3_aa: ASSKLAGGEGEQY
j_call: TRBJ2-1; d_call: -; v_call: TRBV6-5; cdr3_aa: ASSLVQGASGSSYNEQF
j_call: TRBJ2-7; d_call: TRBD1; v_call: TRBV7-9; cdr3_aa: ASSPGQGAFEQY
j_call: TRBJ2-1; d_call: -; v_call: TRBV19; cdr3_aa: ASILSTTRSYNEQF
j_call: TRBJ2-7; d_call: -; v_call: TRBV15; cdr3_aa: ATSRDPRGGREQY
j_call: TRBJ2-2; d_call: -; v_call: TRBV5-1; cdr3_aa: ASSFDHTGELF
j_call: TRBJ2-6; d_call: TRBD1; v_call: TRBV29-1; cdr3_aa: SVGSGTGFSGANVLT
j_call: TRBJ1-2; d_call: -; v_call: TRBV4-2; cdr3_aa: ASSPESGGYT
j_call: TRBJ1-3; d_call: -; v_call: TRBV29-1; cdr3_aa: SVLGGSGNTIY
j_call: TRBJ2-7; d_call: TRBD2; v_call: TRBV29-1; cdr3_aa: SVGRLAQEQY
j_call: TRBJ2-1; d_call: TRBD1; v_call: TRBV6-2/TRBV6-3; cdr3_aa: ARTTGGLGEQF
j_call: TRBJ2-5; d_call: -; v_call: TRBV29-1; cdr3_aa: SEDQGSETQY
j_call: TRBJ2-5; d_call: -; v_call: TRBV5-1; cdr3_aa: ASSQDGQRTQY
j_call: TRBJ2-4; d_call: -; v_call: TRBV20-1; cdr3_aa: SAASRGRDIQY
j_call: TRBJ2-3; d_call: TRBD2; v_call: TRBV12-3/TRBV12-4; cdr3_aa: ASSLRLAGVNGTQY
j_call: TRBJ2-5; d_call: -; v_call: TRBV24-1; cdr3_aa: ATSDFQHAGETQY
j_call: TRBJ2-2; d_call: TRBD2; v_call: TRBV28; cdr3_aa: ASRNSGRGSGELF
j_call: TRBJ1-5; d_call: -; v_call: TRBV2; cdr3_aa: ASSEAISNQPQH
j_call: TRBJ2-1; d_call: -; v_call: TRBV7-3; cdr3_aa: ASSERSGTAYNEQF
j_call: TRBJ2-2; d_call: TRBD1; v_call: TRBV5-6; cdr3_aa: ASSDDRAYTGELF
j_call: TRBJ2-7; d_call: TRBD2; v_call: TRBV4-3; cdr3_aa: ASSLWTSIPYEQY
j_call: TRBJ1-5; d_call: -; v_call: TRBV6-1; cdr3_aa: ASSDKGMGSNQPQH
j_call: TRBJ2-1; d_call: -; v_call: TRBV14; cdr3_aa: ASTNKMGSYNEQF
j_call: TRBJ2-7; d_call: TRBD1; v_call: TRBV6-2/TRBV6-3; cdr3_aa: ASSYSKGQGNNEQY
j_call: TRBJ2-2; d_call: -; v_call: TRBV15; cdr3_aa: ATSSPGHYTGELF
j_call: TRBJ2-5; d_call: -; v_call: TRBV20-1; cdr3_aa: SAILNVELTQETQY
j_call: TRBJ2-1; d_call: TRBD2; v_call: TRBV10-3; cdr3_aa: AISGTSGGSWNEQF
j_call: TRBJ2-3; d_call: TRBD2; v_call: TRBV7-8; cdr3_aa: ASSLALSGRDTDTQY
j_call: TRBJ1-2; d_call: TRBD1; v_call: TRBV28; cdr3_aa: ASSLDRDGGYT
j_call: TRBJ2-4; d_call: -; v_call: TRBV12-3/TRBV12-4; cdr3_aa: ASSLGTQAAKNIQY
j_call: TRBJ2-4; d_call: -; v_call: TRBV12-3/TRBV12-4; cdr3_aa: ASSHRNIQY
j_call: TRBJ1-1; d_call: TRBD1; v_call: TRBV12-3/TRBV12-4; cdr3_aa: ASSEQGGSTEAF
j_call: TRBJ2-5; d_call: TRBD2; v_call: TRBV5-1; cdr3_aa: ASSLAQTSGGAQETQY
j_call: TRBJ1-6; d_call: TRBD1; v_call: TRBV7-2; cdr3_aa: ASSLGTGVHSPLH
j_call: TRBJ2-3; d_call: -; v_call: TRBV20-1; cdr3_aa: SASDRQTDTQY
j_call: TRBJ2-6; d_call: TRBD1; v_call: TRBV5-6; cdr3_aa: ASSLQGRSGANVLT
j_call: TRBJ2-5; d_call: -; v_call: TRBV5-1; cdr3_aa: ASSLTPQKRSQQETQY
j_call: TRBJ2-1; d_call: TRBD2; v_call: TRBV11-3; cdr3_aa: ASSLVLAGGPGEQF
j_call: TRBJ2-5; d_call: -; v_call: TRBV6-2/TRBV6-3; cdr3_aa: ASSPPRSQETQY
j_call: TRBJ1-5; d_call: TRBD1; v_call: TRBV19; cdr3_aa: ASSYRGPSNQPQH
j_call: TRBJ2-7; d_call: -; v_call: TRBV10-3; cdr3_aa: AISGAGDYEQY
j_call: TRBJ2-5; d_call: -; v_call: TRBV3-1; cdr3_aa: AISRRTVSRPEGTQY
j_call: TRBJ2-4; d_call: -; v_call: TRBV29-1; cdr3_aa: SGDSGLIGQNIQY
j_call: TRBJ2-3; d_call: -; v_call: TRBV5-1; cdr3_aa: ASSFQPTDTQY
j_call: TRBJ2-4; d_call: -; v_call: TRBV7-9; cdr3_aa: ASSLVPGNIQY
j_call: TRBJ1-2; d_call: -; v_call: TRBV4-1; cdr3_aa: ASSPSYAGTEYGYT
j_call: TRBJ2-1; d_call: -; v_call: TRBV4-2; cdr3_aa: ASSRPIRQGILNEQF